Below, 9 T cell receptor beta chains from the same sample are listed, as sequenced in a study of blood T cell repertoires in COVID-19. The repertoire was sequenced with immunoSEQ multiplex PCR; TCRdb's copy has only in-frame clones and lacks some. The sample has about 280,000 clones, around four fifths seen once; the top ten hold 8% to 10%. The sequenced material came from peripheral blood. These receptors all come from a woman aged 50 to 60 who had recovered from COVID-19.

The CDR3 region is CASSYANRDTEAFF. The CDR3 DNA is TGTGCCAGCAGCTATGCTAACAGGGACACTGAAGCTTTCTTT. The V and J genes are TRBV7-9 and TRBJ1-1, with a tentative D call TRBD1 (6 bases). Trimming removed 4 bases at V and 3 bases at J, with 12 bases between. This CDR3 comprises 14 residues. Per the germline V gene, CDR1 is SEHNR and CDR2 is FQNEAQ (reference sequence).

The rearrangement links TRBV12-3 or TRBV12-4 to TRBJ2-7; no clear D gene. Trimming left V 3 bases short and J 5 bases short, with 5 bases between. This CDR3 region has 11 residues. This chain's CDR3 is CASSFNNEQYF. The CDR3 coding sequence is TGTGCCAGCAGTTTTAACAACGAGCAGTACTTC.

The rearrangement uses TRBV5-4 and TRBJ2-3; the D is unclear. Germline-derived CDR1 and CDR2 are SGHNT and YYREEE (reference sequence). Deletions cut 1 base from V and 1 base from J, with 4 bases between. The CDR3 sequence is 13 residues long. DNA for the CDR3: TGTGCCAGCAGCTTGAGAGGCACAGATACGCAGTATTTT. Translation gives CASSLRGTDTQYF.

This sequence joins TRBV6-1 and TRBJ2-4; 8 nucleotides agree with TRBD1. CDR3 length: 14 amino acids. CDR1 is MNHNS and CDR2 is SASEGT in the germline V gene. Trimming at V came to 3 bases and at J to 6 bases, leaving 4 bases not matched to a gene. The CDR3 bases are TGTGCCAGCAGTGACCGCGGACAGGGAAACATTCAGTACTTC. As protein: CASSDRGQGNIQYF.

The chain has TRBV5-5 and TRBJ1-5; 8 bases are a match to TRBD1. The CDR3 sequence is 14 residues long. Germline V lookup: CDR1 SGHKS, CDR2 YYEKEE (reference sequence). The V gene end was trimmed by 1 base and the J gene end by 4 bases; junction bases not matched to a gene: 1. CDR3 loop: CASSLTGGNQPQHF. In DNA, the CDR3 is TGTGCCAGCAGCTTGACAGGGGGTAATCAGCCCCAGCATTTT.

The genes are TRBV4-3 and TRBJ2-1, with a possible D match to TRBD2 (5 bases). Trimming left V 0 bases short and J 6 bases short, with 12 bases between. This CDR3 is 15 amino acids long. Germline CDR1 reads LGHNA; CDR2 reads YSLEER. The CDR3 here is CASSQDSGLSNEQFF. The CDR3 DNA reads TGCGCCAGCAGCCAAGATTCTGGACTCTCCAATGAGCAGTTCTTC.

The chain carries TRBV3-1 (or the pseudogene TRBV3-2) and TRBJ2-1; D possibly corresponds to TRBD2 (5 bases). The CDR3 contains 14 residues. Trimming cost V 1 base and J 7 bases, with 11 bases left between them. CDR1 and CDR2 from the germline V gene are LGHDT and YNNKEL (reference sequence). CDR3 amino acids: CASSQVASLNEQFF. The CDR3 DNA is TGTGCCAGCAGCCAAGTGGCTAGCCTTAATGAGCAGTTCTTC.

The rearrangement links TRBV6-5 to TRBJ2-1; D not certain. Trimming removed 0 bases at V and 3 bases at J, with 9 bases between. CDR3 size: 15 residues. The V gene's germline CDR1 is MNHEY and CDR2 SVGAGI. The CDR3 DNA is TGTGCCAGCAGTTACTCGAATCAGGTCTACAATGAGCAGTTCTTC. Protein: CASSYSNQVYNEQFF.

V is TRBV6-4 and J is TRBJ2-3; a possible D gene is TRBD2 (7 bases). The CDR3 totals 17 residues. Trimming removed 6 bases at V and 2 bases at J, with 21 bases between. Germline V lookup: CDR1 MRHNA, CDR2 SNTAGT. The CDR3 reads CASSRTGAGAPTDTQYF. The DNA of the CDR3 is TGTGCCAGCAGCCGTACGGGGGCGGGAGCCCCCACAGATACGCAGTATTTT.